The present T cell receptor (beta chain) was sequenced within a study of cytomegalovirus exposure and HLA in healthy donors (dated by TCRdb to the late 2010s). About the full investigation: The roughly 700 repertoires of the first cohort and the approximately 110 validation repertoires were produced on the same platform, according to a later analysis. The study aimed to test whether signatures of past pathogen exposure could be identified by cataloging public T cell receptors. Besides the first cohort of hundreds of subjects, a separate validation cohort made up of 90 to 150 different subjects was used. High-throughput TCR immunosequencing, statistical association of individual TCRs with disease status, and machine learning were combined to predict cytomegalovirus infection status.

Donors formed part of the validation cohort, which comprised 120 subjects and was distinct from the first cohort of roughly 600 subjects. What the study reported, not specific to this receptor: A total of 164 TCR beta chains were listed by the study as associated with cytomegalovirus. The validation cohort had no HLA typing available for a later analysis, so co-occurrence within that cohort was assessed over all 110 or so repertoires. Most TCR sequences were observed very rarely across donors, whereas some public TCRs were present in many individuals. The authors suggested that the approach could potentially be extended to other disease states and immunological phenotypes. A few of the identified cytomegalovirus-associated TCR beta chains were confirmed in vitro to be specific for cytomegalovirus antigens. A later analysis found that TCRs clustered in the first cohort also tended to co-occur in the 100 to 150 validation repertoires, with roughly 95% of cluster scores above 0. The classifier was reported to diagnose cytomegalovirus status with high specificity and sensitivity in both the original and validation cohorts.

Turning to this clone: Its antigen is not yet known. No much larger clone exists at a distance of one base, and base qualities are not known.

Ends trimmed: V by 4 bases, J by 3 bases; bases unmatched to a gene: 8. For CDR1 and CDR2, the germline V gene lists SGHRS and YFSETQ. Measured from the cysteine to the phenylalanine, the CDR3 is 16 residues long. The read is trimmed to its CDR3 DNA, 48 bases read in frame from base 1. The library was generated by the immunoSEQ multiplex PCR assay. The original pipeline was this. A statistical classification framework was developed to diagnose cytomegalovirus status using the catalog of TCR beta chain sequences. What TCRdb holds here is the immuneACCESS table cut down to in-frame rearrangements. Part of the clones is not present; checked against another copy, under half of the missing clones reflect an unresolved V gene, and the others are unexplained. V and J calls plus clone size are reproduced from that table; the DNA served to infer D and trimming. This sample lists some 230,000 clones; about 89% were detected once. The leading ten clones occupy 1% to 1.2% of the sample.

The receptor chain draws on TRBV5-1 and TRBJ2-7; TRBD1 fits 12 bases in the junction. Sequencing was performed on PBMCs. This sequence originates from a woman under 30 in good health and CMV-seronegative. CDR3 protein: CASSRTGTGGFYEQYF. In nucleotides, the sequence is TGCGCCAGCAGCCGAACAGGGACAGGGGGCTTCTACGAGCAGTACTTC.